The present T cell receptor (beta chain) was sequenced within a study of OX40 agonist ivuxolimab in advanced cancers. Profiling relied on immunoSEQ multiplex PCR, and the TCRdb table lists in-frame clones only, not all of them. This sample yields about 76,000 clones, of which 89% are seen a single time; about 0.2% belongs to the top ten. The CDR3 has 15 amino acids. In germline, CDR1 is SNHLY, CDR2 FYNNEI. This receptor was identified in an adult with an advanced solid tumor such as melanoma, head and neck, liver or kidney cancer. The chain has TRBV2 and TRBJ1-6; weak D call: TRBD1 (5 bases). Sequences were derived from CD4+ or CD8+ T cells sorted from blood, sampled in a trial of the OX40 agonist ivuxolimab. CDR3 region: CASRGRLTDNSPLHF. The CDR3 DNA sequence: TGTGCTTCGAGGGGCCGCCTGACCGATAATTCACCCCTCCACTTT. The full variable domain, in which reference TRBV2 and TRBJ1-6 provide the parts outside the CDR3, is EPEVTQTPSHQVTQMGQEVILRCVPISNHLYFYWYRQILGQKVEFLVSFYNNEISEKSEIFDDQFSVERPDGSNFTLKIRSTKLEDSAMYFCASRGRLTDNSPLHFGNGTRLTVT.